This T cell receptor beta chain was documented in a study of blood T cell repertoires in COVID-19. Overall study: From T cells, B-cell-depleted T cells, or PBMCs came the material, which was cDNA or gDNA.

Authors' processing steps: Amplified reference gene primers provided the basis for estimating nucleated cell counts. Using immunoSEQ multiplex PCR, the repertoire was profiled, and TCRdb retains in-frame clones only, with some absent. That table gives V, J and clone size, and the DNA gave D and trimming. Of approximately 250,000 clones listed, around 85% are singletons. Germline assignment: CDR1 MGHRA and CDR2 YSYEKL. The junction had 7 bases not matched to a gene; V was cut back by 0 bases and J by 4 bases. The CDR3 is 16 amino acids. V gene TRBV4-1 combines with J gene TRBJ2-3; 7 bases agree with TRBD2. The specimen was peripheral blood. The receptor's source is a woman aged 55-75 years with active or convalescent COVID-19. The CDR3 nucleotides are TGCGCCAGCAGCCAAGATTGGGGGGGACGCGCAGATACGCAGTATTTT. This gives the protein CASSQDWGGRADTQYF.